Each of the 27 T cell receptor beta chains below was sequenced from the same sample in a study of human T cells and chemical hapten exposure. TCRdb reprocessed the RACE reads with MiXCR, giving one entry per CDR3 protein. The top ten hold approximately 2.3% of the sample, which has a few hundred thousand distinct CDR3 sequences, roughly 5% seen once. This sample's time point: patch test 1, 2 weeks after DPC sensitization. Treatment in this sample: therapeutic diphenylcyclopropenone sensitization with weekly scalp DPC. Source: whole blood, taken in connection with sensitization to the hapten diphenylcyclopropenone (DPC). Receptors originate from a woman aged 45-65 years with alopecia areata. Some clones in this sample may be carry-over from other donors' samples.

A few counts support this clonotype. This rearrangement joins TRBV2 to TRBJ2-7; D unresolved. The CDR3 totals 13 residues. V was pared by 7 bases and J by 2 bases, with 12 bases between. Germline CDR1 is SNHLY and CDR2 is FYNNEI. CDR3 in DNA: TGTGCCAGCAAGGTGTCAGACCCCTACGAGCAGTACTTC. This translates into CASKVSDPYEQYF.

This clonotype has ten or more counts. The gene calls are TRBV20-1 and TRBJ2-7, with D perhaps matching TRBD1 or TRBD2 (5 bases each). V was shortened by 6 bases and J by 4 bases, with 16 bases between the two germline ends. CDR1 DFQATT and CDR2 SNEGSKA come from the germline V gene (reference sequence). CDR3 length: 13 residues. The CDR3: CSAAGTDFYEQYF. The DNA of the CDR3 is TGCAGTGCAGCCGGGACGGACTTTTACGAGCAGTACTTC.

This clonotype was recorded at least ten times. The V and J genes are TRBV28 and TRBJ2-7; 8 nucleotides match TRBD2. The CDR3 sequence is 15 residues long. Germline V CDR1 and CDR2: MDHEN, SYDVKM. V dropped 4 bases and J dropped 5; count of bases not matched to a gene: 10. This chain's CDR3 is CASSSPGLVRNEQYF. The CDR3 nucleotides are TGTGCCAGCAGTTCGCCGGGACTAGTCAGGAACGAGCAGTACTTC. The full variable domain, rest sourced from reference TRBV28 and TRBJ2-7, is DVKVTQSSRYLVKRTGEKVFLECVQDMDHENMFWYRQDPGLGLRLIYFSYDVKMKEKGDIPEGYSVSREKKERFSLILESASTNQTSMYLCASSSPGLVRNEQYFGPGTRLTVT.

This clonotype was picked up a small number of times. The chain uses TRBV4-1 and TRBJ1-5; D is ambiguous. The CDR3 runs 13 residues. The germline V and J ends were trimmed by 0 bases and 6 bases, with 6 bases remaining between them. Germline values: CDR1 MGHRA, CDR2 YSYEKL. The CDR3 DNA sequence: TGCGCCAGCAGCCAAGACGGATTTCAGCCCCAGCATTTT. Its translation: CASSQDGFQPQHF.

This clonotype showed up many times. V gene TRBV12-3 or TRBV12-4 combines with J gene TRBJ2-2; TRBD2 aligns across 7 bases. V was clipped by 5 bases and J by 6 bases; unmatched bases: 6. The CDR3 covers 14 residues. CDR3 protein: CASSPGLVAGELFF. CDR3 nucleotides: TGTGCCAGCAGTCCAGGACTAGTTGCCGGGGAGCTGTTTTTT.

This clonotype was found a few times. The J gene is TRBJ1-3, the V gene TRBV12-3 or TRBV12-4; the D gene is possibly TRBD1 (6 bases). V lost 6 bases to trimming and J lost 4 bases, with 16 bases between them. This CDR3 has 15 residues. CDR3 DNA sequence: TGTGCCAGCAGAGACCTCAGGGGTTCCGGAAACACCATATATTTT. Translated: CASRDLRGSGNTIYF.

This clonotype was seen a few times. The chain uses TRBV7-3 and TRBJ2-6, with unresolved D. The CDR3 runs 17 residues. The germline V and J ends were trimmed by 1 base and 0 bases, with 10 bases remaining between them. In germline, CDR1 is SGHTA, CDR2 FQGTGA. The CDR3 bases are TGTGCCAGCAGCTTAAGAGGCAGTTCCTCTGGGGCCAACGTCCTGACTTTC. Translated, it gives CASSLRGSSSGANVLTF.

The genes are TRBV6-6 and TRBJ2-7; a weak D match, TRBD1 (5 bases). The CDR3 covers 12 residues. The V end lost 5 bases, the J end lost 4 bases, and 9 bases lay between the germline ends. Germline CDR1 and CDR2: MNHNY and SVGAGI (reference sequence). As DNA, the CDR3 is TGTGCCAGCAGTCCAGGGATGTACGAGCAGTACTTC. This encodes CASSPGMYEQYF.

This clonotype was seen only a few times. The rearrangement links TRBV9 to TRBJ1-3; possible D gene TRBD1, 5 bases. Between the trimmed V and J ends, which lost 1 base and 0 bases, there was a span of 17 bases. Germline CDR1 reads SGDLS; CDR2 reads YYNGEE. CDR3 length: 18 residues. CDR3 residues: CASSVFGRGALSGNTIYF. The CDR3 nucleotides are TGTGCCAGCAGCGTATTTGGTCGAGGGGCCCTCTCTGGAAACACCATATATTTT.

The table lists this clonotype with a few counts. V and J are TRBV12-3 or TRBV12-4 and TRBJ2-1; maybe TRBD2 (5 bases). CDR3 size: 14 residues. The ends were cut back, 6 bases at V and 5 bases at J, with 14 bases in the middle. The CDR3 DNA follows: TGTGCCAGCAGCTTCACCCCCGGGGACAATGAGCAGTTCTTC. This translates into CASSFTPGDNEQFF.

This clonotype has more than one count but fewer than ten. The rearrangement uses TRBV5-1 and TRBJ2-3, with D perhaps assigned TRBD1 or TRBD2 (5 bases each). Germline V lookup: CDR1 SGHRS, CDR2 YFSETQ. The CDR3 sequence is 15 residues long. Deletions cut 1 base from V and 2 bases from J, with 11 bases between. The CDR3 loop reads CASSLTGPHTDTQYF. DNA for the CDR3: TGCGCCAGCAGCTTGACGGGGCCCCACACAGATACGCAGTATTTT.

The V and J genes are TRBV12-3 or TRBV12-4 and TRBJ1-6, with D perhaps TRBD1 (6 bases). The CDR3 is 13 amino acids. V was pared by 5 bases and J by 9 bases, with 11 bases between. CDR3 coding DNA: TGTGCCAGCAGTGCGGGCAGGGGTTCACCCCTCCACTTT. This encodes CASSAGRGSPLHF.

This clonotype was counted between two and nine times. V usage is TRBV12-3 or TRBV12-4 and J usage is TRBJ1-1; 8 bases line up with TRBD1. The V and J ends lost 6 bases and 5 bases, in that order; junction bases with no gene match: 8. This CDR3 region has 14 residues. The CDR3 protein is CASREAGGKTEAFF. CDR3 DNA sequence: TGTGCCAGCAGGGAGGCAGGGGGCAAGACTGAAGCTTTCTTT.

In this sample, this clonotype turned up a few times. The V gene is TRBV2, the J gene TRBJ2-5; a possible D gene is TRBD2 (6 bases). V was trimmed by 7 bases and J by 4 bases, leaving 7 bases between them. Germline-derived CDR1 and CDR2 are SNHLY and FYNNEI. The CDR3 consists of 11 residues. The CDR3 DNA reads TGTGCCAGCACCGGGGGAGAGACCCAGTACTTC. Residues: CASTGGETQYF.

This clonotype showed up many times. The CDR3 coding sequence is TGCAGCGTTGGGCCAGGAGAGACCCAGTACTTC. This gives the protein CSVGPGETQYF. The V gene is TRBV29-1, the J gene TRBJ2-5, with D hard to call. CDR3 length: 11 residues. Germline V CDR1 and CDR2: SQVTM, ANQGSEA. Trimming left V 4 bases short and J 4 bases short, with 7 bases between.

The rearrangement links TRBV20-1 to TRBJ1-1, with D maybe TRBD1 (5 bases). Trimming took off 7 bases at V and 0 bases at J, with 18 bases between the two ends. The CDR3 length is 15 residues. CDR1 is DFQATT and CDR2 is SNEGSKA in the germline V gene (reference sequence). The CDR3 coding sequence is TGCAGTGTGGCTAAGGCAGGGAACATGAACACTGAAGCTTTCTTT. Protein product: CSVAKAGNMNTEAFF.

This clonotype has just one count. The V and J genes are TRBV19 and TRBJ2-7; tentatively, D is TRBD1 (5 bases). CDR3 length: 14 residues. Looked up from germline, CDR1 is LNHDA and CDR2 is SQIVND (reference sequence). The V and J ends lost 3 bases and 3 bases respectively, with 12 bases between them. CDR3 sequence (DNA): TGTGCCAGTAGTATCTCTCAGGGCGGCTACGAGCAGTACTTC. The encoded protein is CASSISQGGYEQYF.

The J gene is TRBJ2-3, the V gene TRBV19; 10 bases line up with TRBD2. The length of the CDR3 is 13 residues. CDR1 and CDR2 from the germline V gene are LNHDA and SQIVND (reference sequence). The V segment lost 5 bases and the J segment 10 bases; nucleotides outside the gene matches: 6. The CDR3 loop reads CASSWGTSVAQYF. Written as DNA, the CDR3 is TGTGCCAGTAGTTGGGGGACTAGCGTCGCGCAGTATTTT. Using reference TRBV19 and TRBJ2-3 for the parts outside the CDR3, the full variable domain is DGGITQSPKYLFRKEGQNVTLSCEQNLNHDAMYWYRQDPGQGLRLIYYSQIVNDFQKGDIAEGYSVSREKKESFPLTVTSAQKNPTAFYLCASSWGTSVAQYFGPGTRLTVL.

This clonotype was detected ten times or more. The chain couples TRBV5-1 to TRBJ1-1; D remains ambiguous. The germline gives CDR1 SGHRS, CDR2 YFSETQ. The length of the CDR3 is 13 residues. V was cut by 0 bases and J by 5 bases, with 8 bases left in between. The CDR3 is CASSLEVRTEAFF. The CDR3 DNA reads as TGCGCCAGCAGCTTGGAGGTTAGAACTGAAGCTTTCTTT.

This clonotype was counted many times. V and J are TRBV29-1 and TRBJ2-3; D not certain. In germline, CDR1 is SQVTM, CDR2 ANQGSEA. Trimming shortened V by 3 bases and J by 2 bases, and 9 bases separated the two germline ends. This CDR3 contains 13 residues. CDR3: CSVETSSTDTQYF. As DNA, the CDR3 is TGCAGCGTTGAGACTTCCTCCACAGATACGCAGTATTTT.

This chain links TRBV7-9 with TRBJ1-4; D is ambiguous. The CDR3 contains 14 residues. V lost 5 bases and J 3 bases, leaving 10 bases between the germline ends. Looked up from germline, CDR1 is SEHNR and CDR2 is FQNEAQ (reference sequence). The CDR3 DNA sequence: TGTGCCAGCAGCCGACCGTACCCTAATGAAAAACTGTTTTTT. It encodes CASSRPYPNEKLFF.

In its sample, this clonotype was seen a few times. V gene TRBV10-3 combines with J gene TRBJ2-7, with D tentatively TRBD1 (5 bases). CDR1 is ENHRY and CDR2 is SYGVKD in the germline V gene. Trimming shortened V by 3 bases and J by 4 bases, and 10 bases separated the two germline ends. The CDR3 covers 13 residues. CDR3 sequence: CAISDRTSYEQYF. The CDR3 DNA sequence: TGTGCCATCAGTGACCGGACAAGTTACGAGCAGTACTTC.

V usage is TRBV12-3 or TRBV12-4 and J usage is TRBJ1-3, with 7 bases that match TRBD1. The CDR3 covers 13 residues. The V segment lost 2 bases and the J segment 8 bases; nucleotides outside the gene matches: 3. The CDR3 here is CASSLRGRDTIYF. CDR3 DNA: TGTGCCAGCAGTTTAAGGGGGCGAGACACCATATATTTT.

The V call is TRBV20-1, the J call TRBJ1-3; D uncertain. This CDR3 region has 12 residues. Trimming took off 5 bases at V and 7 bases at J, with 12 bases between the two ends. Germline CDR1 DFQATT, CDR2 SNEGSKA (reference sequence). The CDR3 loop reads CSAPASPNTIYF. As DNA, the CDR3 is TGCAGTGCTCCAGCATCCCCCAACACCATATATTTT.

The chain links TRBV12-3 or TRBV12-4 to TRBJ1-1; perhaps TRBD1 as D (5 bases). With 6 bases removed from V and 4 bases from J, the gap between germline ends came to 12 bases. The CDR3 length is 13 residues. CDR3 DNA sequence: TGTGCCAGCAGCCCGACAGAGATCACTGAAGCTTTCTTT. Its protein product is CASSPTEITEAFF.

This clonotype was observed at least ten times. This sequence joins TRBV12-3 or TRBV12-4 and TRBJ1-1; D might be TRBD1 (5 bases). The ends were cut back, 7 bases at V and 7 bases at J, with 19 bases in the middle. The CDR3 spans 14 residues. CDR3 amino acids: CASTVAGGGFEAFF. CDR3 in DNA: TGTGCCAGCACCGTTGCGGGCGGGGGATTTGAAGCTTTCTTT.

This clonotype appeared many times. This sequence joins TRBV6-2 or TRBV6-3 and TRBJ1-1; 8 bases agree with TRBD1. This CDR3 is built from 18 residues. From germline, CDR1 is MNHEY and CDR2 SVGEGT. J lost 1 base, V lost 0 bases, and 10 bases had no gene match. As DNA, the CDR3 is TGTGCCAGCAGTTACTCGCGGCGGACAGGGATGAGGAACACTGAAGCTTTCTTT. Its translation is CASSYSRRTGMRNTEAFF.